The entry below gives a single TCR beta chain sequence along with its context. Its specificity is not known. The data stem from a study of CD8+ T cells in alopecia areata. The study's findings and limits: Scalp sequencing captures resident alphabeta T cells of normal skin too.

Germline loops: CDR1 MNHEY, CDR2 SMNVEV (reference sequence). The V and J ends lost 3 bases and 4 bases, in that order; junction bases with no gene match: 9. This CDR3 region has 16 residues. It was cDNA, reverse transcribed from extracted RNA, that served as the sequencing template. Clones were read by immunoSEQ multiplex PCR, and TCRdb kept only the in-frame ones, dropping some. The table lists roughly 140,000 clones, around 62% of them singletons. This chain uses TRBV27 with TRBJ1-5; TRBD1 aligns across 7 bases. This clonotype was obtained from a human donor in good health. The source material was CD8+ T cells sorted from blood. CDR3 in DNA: TGTGCCAGCAGTTTCTTATCACCGGGACAGAATCAGCCCCAGCATTTT. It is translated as CASSFLSPGQNQPQHF.